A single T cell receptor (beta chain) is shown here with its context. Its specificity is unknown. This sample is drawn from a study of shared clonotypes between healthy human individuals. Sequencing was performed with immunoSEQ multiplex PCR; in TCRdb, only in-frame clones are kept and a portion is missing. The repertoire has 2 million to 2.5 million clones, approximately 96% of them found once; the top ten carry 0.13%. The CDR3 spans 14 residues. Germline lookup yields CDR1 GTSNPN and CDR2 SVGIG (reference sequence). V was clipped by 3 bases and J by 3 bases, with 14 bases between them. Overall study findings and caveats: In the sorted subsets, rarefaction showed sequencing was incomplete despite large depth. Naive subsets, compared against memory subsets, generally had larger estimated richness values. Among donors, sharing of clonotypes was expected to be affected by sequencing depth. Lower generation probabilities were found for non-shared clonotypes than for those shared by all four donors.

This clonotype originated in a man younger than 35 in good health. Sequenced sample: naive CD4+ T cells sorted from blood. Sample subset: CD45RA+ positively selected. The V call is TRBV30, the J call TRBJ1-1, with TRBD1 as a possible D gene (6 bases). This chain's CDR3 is CAWREGELDTEAFF. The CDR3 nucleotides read TGTGCCTGGAGAGAGGGGGAATTGGACACTGAAGCTTTCTTT.